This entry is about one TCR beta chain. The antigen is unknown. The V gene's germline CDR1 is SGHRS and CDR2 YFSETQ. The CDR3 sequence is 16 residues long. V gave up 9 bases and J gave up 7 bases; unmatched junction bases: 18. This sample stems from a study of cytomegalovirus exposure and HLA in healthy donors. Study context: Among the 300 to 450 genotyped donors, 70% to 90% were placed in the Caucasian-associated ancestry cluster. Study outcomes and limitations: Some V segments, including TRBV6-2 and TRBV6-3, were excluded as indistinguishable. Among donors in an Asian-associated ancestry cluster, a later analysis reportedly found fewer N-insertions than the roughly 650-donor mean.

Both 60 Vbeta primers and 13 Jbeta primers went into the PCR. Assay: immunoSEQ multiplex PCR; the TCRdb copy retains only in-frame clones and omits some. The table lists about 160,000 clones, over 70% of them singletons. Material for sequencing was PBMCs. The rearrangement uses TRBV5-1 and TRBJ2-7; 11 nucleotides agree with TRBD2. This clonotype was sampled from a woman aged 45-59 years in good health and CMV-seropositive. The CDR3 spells CATSTPGLAGAEEQYF. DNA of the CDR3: TGCGCCACCTCCACTCCTGGACTAGCGGGTGCAGAGGAGCAGTACTTC. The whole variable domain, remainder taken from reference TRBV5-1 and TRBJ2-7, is KAGVTQTPRYLIKTRGQQVTLSCSPISGHRSVSWYQQTPGQGLQFLFEYFSETQRNKGNFPGRFSGRQFSNSRSEMNVSTLELGDSALYLCATSTPGLAGAEEQYFGPGTRLTVT.